A selection of T cell receptor beta chains follows, all from one sample in a study of shared clonotypes between healthy human individuals. Sequencing used immunoSEQ multiplex PCR; TCRdb keeps in-frame clones, though not all of them. The profile shows 2,100,000 or so clones, approximately 94% of them singletons. The sequenced material came from naive CD4+ T cells sorted from blood. All receptors derive from a man aged 18 to 30 in good health. CDR3s include the opening cysteine and the closing phenylalanine or tryptophan. Fields, in order: clone size, J gene, V gene, D gene, CDR3 protein, CDR3 DNA. A D gene is named only where the DNA matches it firmly. Size is omitted from some rows. Given values are once, few, many or a class for expanded clones.

size: NA
J: TRBJ1-4
V: TRBV5-1
D: NA
CDR3: CASSLSFRTDGEKLFF
DNA: TGCGCCAGCAGCTTGTCGTTTCGGACCGACGGGGAAAAACTGTTTTTT

size: NA
J: TRBJ1-4
V: TRBV28
D: TRBD1
CDR3: CASSLNRDRAEKLFF
DNA: TGTGCCAGCAGTTTGAACCGGGACAGGGCTGAAAAACTGTTTTTT

size: NA
J: TRBJ1-5
V: TRBV30
D: TRBD1
CDR3: CAIGGQGGQPQHF
DNA: TGTGCCATAGGGGGACAGGGTGGTCAGCCCCAGCATTTT

size: NA
J: TRBJ1-2
V: TRBV11-2
D: NA
CDR3: CASSLDWRTTRDGYTF
DNA: TGTGCCAGCAGCTTAGATTGGAGGACGACGAGGGATGGCTACACCTTC

size: NA
J: TRBJ2-3
V: TRBV29-1
D: TRBD1
CDR3: CSVSMAGGRSTDTQYF
DNA: TGCAGCGTTTCTATGGCAGGGGGCCGAAGCACAGATACGCAGTATTTT

size: NA
J: TRBJ2-3
V: TRBV29-1
D: TRBD1
CDR3: CSVEPPRGLKDTQYF
DNA: TGCAGCGTTGAACCCCCCAGGGGGCTGAAAGATACGCAGTATTTT

size: NA
J: TRBJ1-2
V: TRBV5-5
D: NA
CDR3: CASSLEVEGLYGYTF
DNA: TGTGCCAGCAGCTTGGAGGTCGAGGGTCTCTATGGCTACACCTTC

size: NA
J: TRBJ2-5
V: TRBV7-3
D: TRBD2
CDR3: CASSFGGGVQETQYF
DNA: TGTGCCAGCAGCTTCGGCGGGGGGGTCCAAGAGACCCAGTACTTC

size: NA
J: TRBJ2-1
V: TRBV28
D: TRBD2
CDR3: CASSIQGLAGGNEQFF
DNA: TGTGCCAGCAGTATCCAAGGACTAGCGGGAGGGAATGAGCAGTTCTTC

size: NA
J: TRBJ2-1
V: TRBV7-9
D: NA
CDR3: CASSLEPGLPYNEQFF
DNA: TGTGCCAGCAGCTTAGAGCCGGGACTCCCATACAATGAGCAGTTCTTC

size: NA
J: TRBJ1-4
V: TRBV2
D: NA
CDR3: CASRREGGTNEKLFF
DNA: TGTGCCAGCAGGAGGGAGGGGGGCACTAATGAAAAACTGTTTTTT

size: once
J: TRBJ2-3
V: TRBV7-9
D: NA
CDR3: CASSLGSTDTQYF
DNA: TGTGCCAGCAGCTTAGGTTCGACAGATACGCAGTATTTT

size: NA
J: TRBJ1-2
V: TRBV6-5
D: NA
CDR3: CASSPGTQGNYGYTF
DNA: TGTGCCAGCAGCCCCGGGACACAAGGCAACTATGGCTACACCTTC

size: once
J: TRBJ1-2
V: TRBV6-1
D: TRBD1
CDR3: CASSVAGGDGYTF
DNA: TGTGCCAGCAGTGTGGCAGGGGGCGATGGCTACACCTTC

size: NA
J: TRBJ1-4
V: TRBV4-1
D: TRBD1
CDR3: CASSQVTGINEKLFF
DNA: TGCGCCAGCAGCCAAGTGACAGGGATTAATGAAAAACTGTTTTTT

size: NA
J: TRBJ2-6
V: TRBV5-4
D: NA
CDR3: CASSLDGLTGANVLTF
DNA: TGTGCCAGCAGCTTGGATGGGTTAACTGGGGCCAACGTCCTGACTTTC

size: NA
J: TRBJ2-2
V: TRBV7-2
D: TRBD2
CDR3: CASRRLAGVTGELFF
DNA: TGTGCCAGCAGGAGACTAGCGGGAGTCACCGGGGAGCTGTTTTTT

size: NA
J: TRBJ2-2
V: TRBV30
D: NA
CDR3: CAWKVSNTGELFF
DNA: TGTGCCTGGAAGGTCTCGAACACCGGGGAGCTGTTTTTT

size: NA
J: TRBJ2-7
V: TRBV19
D: NA
CDR3: CASSKDRAHEDEQYF
DNA: TGTGCCAGTAGTAAGGATAGGGCCCACGAAGACGAGCAGTACTTC

size: NA
J: TRBJ2-5
V: TRBV28
D: TRBD1
CDR3: CASSSGQDETQYF
DNA: TGTGCCAGCAGTTCGGGACAGGACGAGACCCAGTACTTC

size: once
J: TRBJ1-5
V: TRBV6-6
D: NA
CDR3: CASSGQNNQPQHF
DNA: TGTGCCAGCAGTGGACAGAACAATCAGCCCCAGCATTTT

size: NA
J: TRBJ1-1
V: TRBV10-3
D: NA
CDR3: CAISGSDGNTEAFF
DNA: TGTGCCATCAGTGGGTCGGACGGGAACACTGAAGCTTTCTTT

size: NA
J: TRBJ2-7
V: TRBV10-3
D: NA
CDR3: CAISDAPLEQYF
DNA: TGTGCCATCAGTGATGCACCTCTCGAGCAGTACTTC

size: NA
J: TRBJ2-1
V: TRBV30
D: NA
CDR3: CAWSLGPLYGQFF
DNA: TGTGCCTGGAGTCTCGGGCCACTCTATGGGCAGTTCTTC

size: NA
J: TRBJ1-6
V: TRBV6-1
D: NA
CDR3: CASSEQAGFTNSPLHF
DNA: TGTGCCAGCAGTGAGCAAGCAGGGTTTACCAATTCACCCCTCCACTTT

size: NA
J: TRBJ1-2
V: TRBV11-2
D: NA
CDR3: CASSLNRESNYGYTF
DNA: TGTGCCAGCAGCTTGAACAGGGAGTCTAACTATGGCTACACCTTC

size: NA
J: TRBJ2-7
V: TRBV5-6
D: TRBD2
CDR3: CASSPPMGLAGGTQYF
DNA: TGTGCCAGCAGCCCTCCTATGGGACTAGCGGGGGGAACGCAGTACTTC

size: NA
J: TRBJ1-5
V: TRBV6-1
D: TRBD1
CDR3: CASSEQGGNQPQHF
DNA: TGTGCCAGCAGTGAACAGGGGGGCAATCAGCCCCAGCATTTT

size: NA
J: TRBJ2-2
V: TRBV5-4
D: TRBD2
CDR3: CASSVGGLAGGGGELFF
DNA: TGTGCCAGCAGCGTAGGGGGTCTAGCGGGAGGCGGCGGGGAGCTGTTTTTT

size: NA
J: TRBJ2-7
V: TRBV6-5
D: NA
CDR3: CASSYGLPYEQYF
DNA: TGTGCCAGCAGTTACGGATTGCCCTACGAGCAGTACTTC

size: NA
J: TRBJ2-7
V: TRBV28
D: NA
CDR3: CASSLSGKSSYEQYF
DNA: TGTGCCAGCAGTTTATCAGGGAAGAGCTCCTACGAGCAGTACTTC

size: few
J: TRBJ2-5
V: TRBV5-1
D: NA
CDR3: CASSLDIQETQYF
DNA: TGCGCCAGCAGCTTGGATATCCAAGAGACCCAGTACTTC

size: NA
J: TRBJ1-3
V: TRBV7-6
D: NA
CDR3: CASSLRGANGNTIYF
DNA: TGTGCCAGCAGCTTAAGGGGGGCTAATGGAAACACCATATATTTT

size: NA
J: TRBJ1-5
V: TRBV6-1
D: TRBD1
CDR3: CASSEGTGGRNQPQHF
DNA: TGTGCCAGCAGTGAAGGGACAGGGGGACGCAATCAGCCCCAGCATTTT

size: NA
J: TRBJ2-1
V: TRBV18
D: NA
CDR3: CASSPRVGESTYNEQFF
DNA: TGTGCCAGCTCACCTCGGGTGGGCGAGAGCACCTACAATGAGCAGTTCTTC

size: NA
J: TRBJ1-5
V: TRBV27
D: NA
CDR3: CASSPTQQIRGNQPQHF
DNA: TGTGCCAGCAGTCCGACCCAACAAATTAGGGGGAATCAGCCCCAGCATTTT

size: NA
J: TRBJ2-5
V: TRBV30
D: NA
CDR3: CAWSVRTQETQYF
DNA: TGTGCCTGGAGTGTGCGGACCCAAGAGACCCAGTACTTC

size: NA
J: TRBJ2-2
V: TRBV6-1
D: TRBD2
CDR3: CASGEGFTGELFF
DNA: TGTGCCAGCGGGGAGGGGTTCACCGGGGAGCTGTTTTTT

size: NA
J: TRBJ2-1
V: TRBV7-9
D: NA
CDR3: CASSVTGTTIPDEQFF
DNA: TGTGCCAGCAGCGTAACCGGGACAACCATTCCCGATGAGCAGTTCTTC

size: NA
J: TRBJ2-2
V: TRBV25-1
D: NA
CDR3: CATRQGGDTGELFF
DNA: TGTGCGACGAGACAGGGAGGAGACACCGGGGAGCTGTTTTTT

size: NA
J: TRBJ1-2
V: TRBV4-1
D: NA
CDR3: CASSQETVLYGYTF
DNA: TGCGCCAGCAGCCAAGAAACAGTACTCTATGGCTACACCTTC

size: NA
J: TRBJ2-7
V: TRBV5-4
D: TRBD2
CDR3: CASSPGPSGRLDEQYF
DNA: TGTGCCAGCAGCCCAGGCCCTAGCGGGAGGTTGGACGAGCAGTACTTC

size: NA
J: TRBJ2-1
V: TRBV9
D: TRBD2
CDR3: CASSVALAAPVSSYNEQFF
DNA: TGTGCCAGCAGCGTAGCTCTAGCGGCCCCCGTGAGCTCCTACAATGAGCAGTTCTTC

size: NA
J: TRBJ2-5
V: TRBV30
D: TRBD2
CDR3: CAWTFGGARKFGTQYF
DNA: TGTGCCTGGACCTTCGGGGGGGCTAGAAAGTTTGGGACCCAGTACTTC

size: NA
J: TRBJ1-3
V: TRBV2
D: NA
CDR3: CASSEREKGNTIYF
DNA: TGTGCCAGCAGTGAAAGGGAAAAGGGAAACACCATATATTTT

size: NA
J: TRBJ2-1
V: TRBV5-1
D: TRBD2
CDR3: CASSLGSSGRYNEQFF
DNA: TGCGCCAGCAGCTTGGGATCTAGCGGGAGGTACAATGAGCAGTTCTTC

size: NA
J: TRBJ2-7
V: TRBV19
D: NA
CDR3: CASSKGGQATYEQYF
DNA: TGTGCCAGTAGTAAAGGGGGTCAGGCAACCTACGAGCAGTACTTC

size: NA
J: TRBJ2-5
V: TRBV28
D: TRBD2
CDR3: CASSLSSGGAGETQYF
DNA: TGTGCCAGCAGTTTATCTAGCGGGGGGGCCGGGGAGACCCAGTACTTC

size: once
J: TRBJ1-1
V: TRBV1
D: NA
CDR3: CTSSQDWYRGMNTEAFF
DNA: TGCACCAGCAGCCAAGATTGGTACAGGGGGATGAACACTGAAGCTTTCTTT

size: NA
J: TRBJ2-7
V: TRBV6-6
D: NA
CDR3: CASNRGFGYEQYF
DNA: TGTGCCAGCAATCGGGGGTTCGGGTACGAGCAGTACTTC

size: NA
J: TRBJ1-1
V: TRBV18
D: NA
CDR3: CASSRAGQMNTEAFF
DNA: TGTGCCAGCTCACGGGCGGGACAAATGAACACTGAAGCTTTCTTT

size: few
J: TRBJ2-4
V: TRBV9
D: TRBD1
CDR3: CASSATGGGNIQYF
DNA: TGTGCCAGCAGCGCGACAGGGGGAGGAAACATTCAGTACTTC

size: NA
J: TRBJ1-2
V: TRBV2
D: NA
CDR3: CASSVAGKANYGYTF
DNA: TGTGCCAGCAGTGTAGCGGGGAAAGCTAACTATGGCTACACCTTC

size: once
J: TRBJ1-6
V: TRBV30
D: TRBD1
CDR3: CAWSGGQGATRWLNSPLHF
DNA: TGTGCCTGGAGTGGAGGACAGGGGGCGACGCGGTGGCTTAATTCACCCCTCCACTTT

size: NA
J: TRBJ1-3
V: TRBV7-9
D: TRBD1
CDR3: CASSPRGGFGNTIYF
DNA: TGTGCCAGCAGCCCCAGGGGGGGCTTTGGAAACACCATATATTTT

size: NA
J: TRBJ2-7
V: TRBV18
D: NA
CDR3: CASSLLGQAAYEQYF
DNA: TGTGCCAGCTCACTACTCGGGCAGGCCGCCTACGAGCAGTACTTC

size: few
J: TRBJ1-5
V: TRBV18
D: NA
CDR3: CASSPQGGDQPQHF
DNA: TGTGCCAGCTCACCACAGGGGGGGGATCAGCCCCAGCATTTT

size: once
J: TRBJ1-4
V: TRBV19
D: NA
CDR3: CASSTTGVNEKLFF
DNA: TGTGCCAGTAGTACAACCGGGGTAAATGAAAAACTGTTTTTT

size: NA
J: TRBJ2-1
V: TRBV14
D: NA
CDR3: CASSQVYNEQFF
DNA: TGTGCCAGCAGCCAAGTCTACAATGAGCAGTTCTTC

size: once
J: TRBJ2-5
V: TRBV7-9
D: NA
CDR3: CASTLIQETQYF
DNA: TGTGCCAGCACCCTAATCCAAGAGACCCAGTACTTC